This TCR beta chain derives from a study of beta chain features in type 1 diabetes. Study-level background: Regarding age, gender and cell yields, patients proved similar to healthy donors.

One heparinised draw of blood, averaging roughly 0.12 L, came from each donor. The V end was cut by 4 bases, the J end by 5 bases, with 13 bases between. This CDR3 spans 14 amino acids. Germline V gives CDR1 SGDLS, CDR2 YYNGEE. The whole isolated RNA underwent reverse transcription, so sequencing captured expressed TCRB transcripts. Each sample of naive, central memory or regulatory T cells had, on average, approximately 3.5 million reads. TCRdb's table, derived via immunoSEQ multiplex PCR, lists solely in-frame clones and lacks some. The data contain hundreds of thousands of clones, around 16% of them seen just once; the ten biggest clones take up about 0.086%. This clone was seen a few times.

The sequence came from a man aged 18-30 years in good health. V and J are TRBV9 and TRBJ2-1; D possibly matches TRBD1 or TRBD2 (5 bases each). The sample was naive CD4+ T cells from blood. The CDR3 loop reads CASSPRDDHNEQFF. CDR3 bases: TGTGCCAGCAGCCCTCGGGACGACCACAATGAGCAGTTCTTC. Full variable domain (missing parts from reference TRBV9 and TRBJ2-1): DSGVTQTPKHLITATGQRVTLRCSPRSGDLSVYWYQQSLDQGLQFLIQYYNGEERAKGNILERFSAQQFPDLHSELNLSSLELGDSALYFCASSPRDDHNEQFFGPGTRLTVL.